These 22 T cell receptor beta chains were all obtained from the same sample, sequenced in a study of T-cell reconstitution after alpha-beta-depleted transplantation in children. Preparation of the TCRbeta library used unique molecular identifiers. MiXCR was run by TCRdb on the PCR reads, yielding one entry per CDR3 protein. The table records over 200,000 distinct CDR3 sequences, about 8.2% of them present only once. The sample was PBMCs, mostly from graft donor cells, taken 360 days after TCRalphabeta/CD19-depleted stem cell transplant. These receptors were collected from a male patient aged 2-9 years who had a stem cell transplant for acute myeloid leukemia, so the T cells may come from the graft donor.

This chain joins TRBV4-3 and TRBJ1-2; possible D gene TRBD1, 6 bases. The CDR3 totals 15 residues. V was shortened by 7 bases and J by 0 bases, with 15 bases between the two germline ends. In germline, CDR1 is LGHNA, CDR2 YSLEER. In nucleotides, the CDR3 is TGCGCCAGCACGAGAGGGACACCAGCTAACTATGGCTACACCTTC. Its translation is CASTRGTPANYGYTF.

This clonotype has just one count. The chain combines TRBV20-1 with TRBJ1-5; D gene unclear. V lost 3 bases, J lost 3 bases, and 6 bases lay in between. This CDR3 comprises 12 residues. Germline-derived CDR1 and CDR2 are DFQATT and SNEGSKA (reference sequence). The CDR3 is CSASPPNQPQHF. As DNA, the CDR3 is TGCAGTGCTAGTCCTCCCAATCAGCCCCAGCATTTT.

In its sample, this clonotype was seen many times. Written as DNA, the CDR3 is TGTGTCGCGAGGGGCGCGCCTAGCGGGAGGGCCCTCCCAGATACGCAGTATTTT. Its protein is CVARGAPSGRALPDTQYF. The chain recombines TRBV10-3 with TRBJ2-3; 12 bases agree with TRBD2. The CDR3 loop spans 18 amino acids. CDR1 is ENHRY and CDR2 is SYGVKD in the germline V gene.

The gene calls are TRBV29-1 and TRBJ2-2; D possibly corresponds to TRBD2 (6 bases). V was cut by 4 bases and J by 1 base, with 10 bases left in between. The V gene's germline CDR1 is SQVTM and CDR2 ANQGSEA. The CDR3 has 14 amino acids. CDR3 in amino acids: CSVARGWNTGELFF. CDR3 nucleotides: TGCAGCGTTGCGCGGGGCTGGAACACCGGGGAGCTGTTTTTT.

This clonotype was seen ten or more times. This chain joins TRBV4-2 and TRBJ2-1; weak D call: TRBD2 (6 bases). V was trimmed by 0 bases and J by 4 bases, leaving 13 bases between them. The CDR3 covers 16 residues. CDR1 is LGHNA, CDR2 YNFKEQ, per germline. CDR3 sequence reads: CASSQDRVAAYNEQFF. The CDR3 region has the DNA TGTGCCAGCAGCCAAGATAGGGTAGCGGCGTACAATGAGCAGTTCTTC.

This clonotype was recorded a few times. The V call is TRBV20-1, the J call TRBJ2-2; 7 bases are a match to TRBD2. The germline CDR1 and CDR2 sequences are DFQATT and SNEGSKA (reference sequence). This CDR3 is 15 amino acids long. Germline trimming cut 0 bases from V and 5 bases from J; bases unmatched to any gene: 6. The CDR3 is CSAREGRVRTGELFF. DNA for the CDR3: TGCAGTGCTAGAGAGGGGAGGGTACGGACCGGGGAGCTGTTTTTT.

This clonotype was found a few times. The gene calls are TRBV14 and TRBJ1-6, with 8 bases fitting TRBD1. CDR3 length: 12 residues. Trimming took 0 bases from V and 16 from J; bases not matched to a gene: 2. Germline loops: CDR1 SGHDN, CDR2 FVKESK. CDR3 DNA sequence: TGTGCCAGCAGCCAAGAAGGGACAGGACTCCACTTT. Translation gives CASSQEGTGLHF. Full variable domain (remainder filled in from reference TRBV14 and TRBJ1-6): EAGVTQFPSHSVIEKGQTVTLRCDPISGHDNLYWYRRVMGKEIKFLLHFVKESKQDESGMPNNRFLAERTGGTYSTLKVQPAELEDSGVYFCASSQEGTGLHFGNGTRLTVT.

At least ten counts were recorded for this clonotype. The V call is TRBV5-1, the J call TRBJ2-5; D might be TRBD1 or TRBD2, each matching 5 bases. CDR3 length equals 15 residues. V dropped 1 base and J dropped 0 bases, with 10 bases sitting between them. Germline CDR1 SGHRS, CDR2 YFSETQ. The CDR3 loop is CASSLFGTDQETQYF. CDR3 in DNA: TGCGCCAGCAGCTTGTTCGGGACGGACCAAGAGACCCAGTACTTC.

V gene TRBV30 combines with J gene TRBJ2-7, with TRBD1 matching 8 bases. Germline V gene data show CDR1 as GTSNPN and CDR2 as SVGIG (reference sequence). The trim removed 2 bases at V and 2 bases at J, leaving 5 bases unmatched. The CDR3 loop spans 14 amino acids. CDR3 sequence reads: CAWSTGQAPYEQYF. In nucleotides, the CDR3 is TGTGCCTGGAGTACGGGACAGGCGCCCTACGAGCAGTACTTC.

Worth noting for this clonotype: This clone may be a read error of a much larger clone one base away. CDR3 in DNA: TGCAGCGTTGCCCGGACAGTGGGCGTCGCCTACGAGCAGTACTTC. As protein: CSVARTVGVAYEQYF. This chain joins TRBV29-1 and TRBJ2-7; tentatively, D is TRBD1 (6 bases). The CDR3 spans 15 residues. Deletions cut 4 bases from V and 2 bases from J, with 18 bases between. CDR1 is SQVTM and CDR2 is ANQGSEA in the germline V gene.

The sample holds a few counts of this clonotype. The CDR3 nucleotides read TGTGCCAGCAGCTTAGGGCTAGCGGGGGAAGATACGCAGTATTTT. It codes for CASSLGLAGEDTQYF. The V gene is TRBV7-2, the J gene TRBJ2-3; the match to TRBD2 covers 10 bases. J lost 5 bases, V lost 1 base, and 3 bases had no gene match. This CDR3 has 15 amino acids. Germline V CDR1 and CDR2: SGHTA, FQGNSA.

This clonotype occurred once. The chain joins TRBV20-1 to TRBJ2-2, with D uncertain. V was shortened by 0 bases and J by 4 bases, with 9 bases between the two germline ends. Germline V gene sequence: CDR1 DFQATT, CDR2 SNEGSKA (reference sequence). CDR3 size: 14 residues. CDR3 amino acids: CSARDRNPTGELFF. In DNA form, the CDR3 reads TGCAGTGCTAGAGATAGAAACCCCACCGGGGAGCTGTTTTTT.

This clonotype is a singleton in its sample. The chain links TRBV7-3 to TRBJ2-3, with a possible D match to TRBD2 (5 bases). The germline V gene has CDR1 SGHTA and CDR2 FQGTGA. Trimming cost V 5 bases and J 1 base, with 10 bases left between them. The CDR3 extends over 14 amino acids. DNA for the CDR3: TGTGCCAGCAGCAGAGGGAGCGGCACAGATACGCAGTATTTT. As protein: CASSRGSGTDTQYF.

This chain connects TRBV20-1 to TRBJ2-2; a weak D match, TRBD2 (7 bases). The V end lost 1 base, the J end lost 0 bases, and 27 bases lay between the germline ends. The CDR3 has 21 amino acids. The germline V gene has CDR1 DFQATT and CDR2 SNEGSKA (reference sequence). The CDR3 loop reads CSARGGGPKMGLTTNTGELFF. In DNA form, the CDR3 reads TGCAGTGCTAGAGGGGGGGGCCCCAAAATGGGACTAACCACGAACACCGGGGAGCTGTTTTTT.

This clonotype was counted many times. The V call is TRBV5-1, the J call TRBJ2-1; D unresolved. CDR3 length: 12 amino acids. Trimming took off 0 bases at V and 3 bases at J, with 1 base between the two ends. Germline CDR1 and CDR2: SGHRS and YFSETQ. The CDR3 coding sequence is TGCGCCAGCAGCTTGGACTACAATGAGCAGTTCTTC. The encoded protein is CASSLDYNEQFF.

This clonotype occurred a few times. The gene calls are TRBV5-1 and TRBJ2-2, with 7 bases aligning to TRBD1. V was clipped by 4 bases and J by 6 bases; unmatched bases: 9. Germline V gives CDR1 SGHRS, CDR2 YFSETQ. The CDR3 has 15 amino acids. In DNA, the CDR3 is TGCGCCAGCAGCAGCACCGGGACAGCGGCCGGGGAGCTGTTTTTT. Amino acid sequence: CASSSTGTAAGELFF.

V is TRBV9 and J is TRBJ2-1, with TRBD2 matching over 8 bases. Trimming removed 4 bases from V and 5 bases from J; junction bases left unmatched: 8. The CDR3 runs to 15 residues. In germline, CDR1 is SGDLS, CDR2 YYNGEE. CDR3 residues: CASSKFGGENNEQFF. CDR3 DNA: TGTGCCAGCAGCAAGTTCGGGGGGGAGAACAATGAGCAGTTCTTC.

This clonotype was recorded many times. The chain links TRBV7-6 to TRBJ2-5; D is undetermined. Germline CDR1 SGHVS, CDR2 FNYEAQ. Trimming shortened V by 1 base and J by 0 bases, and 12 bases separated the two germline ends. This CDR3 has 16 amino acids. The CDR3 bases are TGTGCCAGCAGCTTAGTAGGTTTGCCGTACCAAGAGACCCAGTACTTC. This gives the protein CASSLVGLPYQETQYF.

The CDR3 sequence is CSARDLMDRGSYEQFF. CDR3 DNA sequence: TGCAGTGCTAGAGATCTGATGGACAGGGGTAGCTATGAGCAGTTCTTC. This chain links TRBV20-1 with TRBJ2-1; 9 bases are shared with TRBD1. This CDR3 contains 16 residues. In germline, CDR1 is DFQATT, CDR2 SNEGSKA (reference sequence). Trimming at V came to 0 bases and at J to 8 bases, leaving 11 bases not matched to a gene.

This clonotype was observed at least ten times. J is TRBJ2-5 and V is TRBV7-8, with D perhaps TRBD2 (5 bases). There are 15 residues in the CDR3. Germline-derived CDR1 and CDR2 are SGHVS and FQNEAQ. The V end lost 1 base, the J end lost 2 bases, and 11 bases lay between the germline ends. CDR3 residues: CASSLGDYVQETQYF. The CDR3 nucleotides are TGTGCCAGCAGCTTAGGTGACTACGTACAAGAGACCCAGTACTTC.

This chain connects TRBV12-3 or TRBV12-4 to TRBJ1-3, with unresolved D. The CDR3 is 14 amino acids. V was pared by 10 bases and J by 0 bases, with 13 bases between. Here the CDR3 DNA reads TGTGCCACCCTTCGGGATTCCTCTGGAAACACCATATATTTT. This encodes CATLRDSSGNTIYF.

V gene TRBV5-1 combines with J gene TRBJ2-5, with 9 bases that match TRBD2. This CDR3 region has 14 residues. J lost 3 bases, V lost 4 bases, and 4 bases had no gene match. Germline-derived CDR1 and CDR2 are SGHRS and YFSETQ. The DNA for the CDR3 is TGCGCCAGCAGCATCTCTAGCGGGGAAGAGACCCAGTACTTC. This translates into CASSISSGEETQYF.